This TCR beta chain emerged from a study of blood T cell repertoires in COVID-19. Study at large: T cells, B-cell-depleted T cells, or PBMCs provided the cDNA or gDNA that served as material.

Germline V lookup: CDR1 SGHAT, CDR2 FQNNGV. The CDR3 covers 13 residues. Trimming left V 3 bases short and J 6 bases short, with 12 bases between. Here immunoSEQ multiplex PCR was the method, and the copy in TCRdb shows in-frame clones only, minus some. The top ten hold roughly 4.2% of the sample, which has 150,000 to 200,000 clones, more than 70% seen once. The sample consisted of peripheral blood. The chain combines TRBV11-2 with TRBJ2-7, with D possibly matching TRBD2 (6 bases). This clonotype was obtained from a woman under 40 with acute or convalescent COVID-19. The chain's CDR3 is CASSLRLEGEQYF. The CDR3 bases are TGTGCCAGCAGCTTGAGACTAGAGGGCGAGCAGTACTTC.